The 25 T cell receptor beta chains below were found in one sample sequenced in a study of blood T cell repertoires in COVID-19. The data were produced by immunoSEQ multiplex PCR, yet TCRdb's version contains in-frame clones alone and is incomplete. The repertoire has about 200,000 clones, more than 80% of them found once; the top ten carry about 9.4%. Sequencing was done on a sample of peripheral blood. These receptors were obtained from an elderly woman with acute or convalescent COVID-19.

This clone was counted only a few times. The rearrangement uses TRBV7-3 and TRBJ2-3; 7 positions match TRBD2. The CDR3 has 15 residues. Losses at the gene ends were 5 bases for V and 6 bases for J; bases not matched to a gene: 11. CDR1 is SGHTA, CDR2 FQGTGA, per germline. The CDR3 sequence: CASSDGGAGLDTQYF. The CDR3 DNA reads as TGTGCCAGCAGCGACGGTGGAGCGGGGCTGGATACGCAGTATTTT.

This clone showed up just a few times. The chain employs TRBV2 and TRBJ1-4; no clear D. Trimming shortened V by 8 bases and J by 7 bases, and 8 bases separated the two germline ends. The CDR3 is 11 residues long. Germline assignment: CDR1 SNHLY and CDR2 FYNNEI. Written as DNA, the CDR3 is TGTGCCAGCTCCTCCGGTGAAAAACTGTTTTTT. It encodes CASSSGEKLFF.

The chain combines TRBV2 with TRBJ2-7, with 11 bases identical to TRBD2. After removal of 1 base from V and 3 bases from J, the junction contained 5 bases not matched to a gene. The CDR3 loop spans 16 amino acids. CDR1 and CDR2 (germline): SNHLY, FYNNEI. CDR3 coding DNA: TGTGCCAGCAGTGAAGTCTTAGCGGGAGGGATCTACGAGCAGTACTTC. Protein product: CASSEVLAGGIYEQYF.

The V and J genes are TRBV3-1 (or the pseudogene TRBV3-2) and TRBJ1-2; 7 bases are a match to TRBD1. J lost 7 bases, V lost 0 bases, and 5 bases had no gene match. Germline CDR1 reads LGHDT; CDR2 reads YNNKEL (reference sequence). This CDR3 spans 14 amino acids. The CDR3 nucleotides are TGTGCCAGCAGCCAAGACCCAGGGGGTTTTGGCTACACCTTC. This translates into CASSQDPGGFGYTF.

The chain is built from TRBV6-5 and TRBJ2-7; 8 nucleotides line up with TRBD1. The CDR3 consists of 14 residues. Trimming cost V 6 bases and J 4 bases; bases outside gene matches: 8. Germline V gene sequence: CDR1 MNHEY, CDR2 SVGAGI. In nucleotides, the CDR3 is TGTGCCAGCAGCGACGGGACAGGTCGATACGAGCAGTACTTC. It codes for CASSDGTGRYEQYF.

Written as DNA, the CDR3 is TGTGCCAGCAGTTTATCGGGGGCACAACGGAGCGGGAGTGCGCGGAATGAGCAGTTCTTC. Translation: CASSLSGAQRSGSARNEQFF. The genes are TRBV27 and TRBJ2-1, with TRBD2 matching 8 bases. The germline gives CDR1 MNHEY, CDR2 SMNVEV (reference sequence). CDR3 size: 20 residues. J gave up 7 bases and V 0 bases, and 20 bases lay outside the gene matches.

This chain links TRBV3-1 (or the pseudogene TRBV3-2) with TRBJ2-7; possible D gene TRBD2, 5 bases. Trimming removed 4 bases at V and 2 bases at J, with 15 bases between. From germline, CDR1 is LGHDT and CDR2 YNNKEL (reference sequence). The CDR3 runs 15 residues. The CDR3 DNA reads as TGTGCCAGCAGCCCTAAACCGGACTGGACCTACGAGCAGTACTTC. It codes for CASSPKPDWTYEQYF.

This clone was observed many times. The rearrangement joins TRBV10-1 to TRBJ2-7; tentatively, D is TRBD1 (5 bases). There are 14 residues in the CDR3. The ends were cut back, 2 bases at V and 5 bases at J, with 13 bases in the middle. Germline CDR1 reads WNHNN; CDR2 reads SYGVQD (reference sequence). The CDR3 protein is CASSENRQVNEQYF. CDR3 coding DNA: TGCGCCAGCAGTGAGAACAGGCAGGTCAACGAGCAGTACTTC.

This chain joins TRBV19 and TRBJ1-5; maybe TRBD1 (5 bases). The CDR3 totals 15 residues. Germline V CDR1 and CDR2: LNHDA, SQIVND (reference sequence). Trimming took off 7 bases at V and 0 bases at J, with 13 bases between the two ends. CDR3 DNA: TGTGCCAGTATGGGGCAGCCCTATAGCAATCAGCCCCAGCATTTT. The encoded protein is CASMGQPYSNQPQHF.

The chain employs TRBV6-4 and TRBJ2-5, with 7 bases that match TRBD1. The V gene's germline CDR1 is MRHNA and CDR2 SNTAGT. The CDR3 has 13 amino acids. Trimming at V came to 5 bases and at J to 5 bases, leaving 5 bases not matched to a gene. DNA of the CDR3: TGTGCCAGCAGTAAGGGGGCCGGGGAGACCCAGTACTTC. This translates into CASSKGAGETQYF.

The chain uses TRBV7-8 and TRBJ1-1, with D possibly being TRBD1 (6 bases). V lost 3 bases and J lost 0, with 11 bases in between. CDR1 and CDR2 (germline): SGHVS, FQNEAQ. CDR3 size: 15 residues. The CDR3, as DNA: TGTGCCAGCAGCTTGACAGGTTCAATGAACACTGAAGCTTTCTTT. Protein product: CASSLTGSMNTEAFF.

This chain joins TRBV19 and TRBJ1-6; the match to TRBD1 covers 8 bases. Germline values: CDR1 LNHDA, CDR2 SQIVND (reference sequence). This CDR3 is built from 19 residues. V lost 4 bases and J lost 6; bases outside the gene matches: 17. The DNA for the CDR3 is TGTGCCAGTAGTACGACCCAAGTGACAGGGGCTGCGCTTAATTCACCCCTCCACTTT. Protein sequence: CASSTTQVTGAALNSPLHF.

V and J are TRBV19 and TRBJ2-7; 11 bases line up with TRBD2. V trimming: 7 bases; J trimming: 0 bases; junction bases outside the gene matches: 2. Germline V lookup: CDR1 LNHDA, CDR2 SQIVND (reference sequence). The CDR3 contains 14 residues. This CDR3 is CASKLAGDSYEQYF. CDR3 sequence (DNA): TGTGCCAGTAAACTAGCGGGAGACTCCTACGAGCAGTACTTC. Full variable domain (missing parts from reference TRBV19 and TRBJ2-7): DGGITQSPKYLFRKEGQNVTLSCEQNLNHDAMYWYRQDPGQGLRLIYYSQIVNDFQKGDIAEGYSVSREKKESFPLTVTSAQKNPTAFYLCASKLAGDSYEQYFGPGTRLTVT.

J is TRBJ2-3 and V is TRBV5-6, with D tentatively TRBD2 (5 bases). Trimming removed 0 bases at V and 0 bases at J, with 11 bases between. Germline CDR1 reads SGHDT; CDR2 reads YYEEEE. The CDR3 loop spans 16 amino acids. The CDR3 sequence is CASSLETSWSTDTQYF. For the CDR3, the DNA is TGTGCCAGCAGCTTGGAAACTAGTTGGAGCACAGATACGCAGTATTTT.

V and J are TRBV11-3 and TRBJ1-3, with D possibly matching TRBD1 (6 bases). Germline V gives CDR1 SGHNT, CDR2 YENEEA. V dropped 4 bases and J dropped 0 bases, with 7 bases sitting between them. CDR3 length: 14 residues. CDR3 residues: CASSSGDSGNTIYF. The CDR3 nucleotides read TGTGCCAGCAGCTCAGGGGACTCTGGAAACACCATATATTTT.

The gene calls are TRBV27 and TRBJ2-7; 8 bases agree with TRBD2. Per germline, CDR1 MNHEY and CDR2 SMNVEV (reference sequence). V trimming: 2 bases; J trimming: 6 bases; junction bases outside the gene matches: 3. This CDR3 spans 13 amino acids. The chain's CDR3 is CASSLRSGGEQYF. CDR3 nucleotide sequence: TGTGCCAGCAGTTTAAGGAGCGGGGGCGAGCAGTACTTC.

This clone occurred once. V and J are TRBV11-3 and TRBJ2-1; tentative D call: TRBD1 (7 bases). The length of the CDR3 is 15 residues. CDR1 and CDR2 (germline): SGHNT, YENEEA. Trimming left V 5 bases short and J 8 bases short, with 19 bases between. The DNA of the CDR3 is TGTGCCAGCAGCCAATCCGGAGGGGGCGAGGATGAGCAGTTCTTC. This codes for CASSQSGGGEDEQFF. Complete variable domain (other parts from reference TRBV11-3 and TRBJ2-1): EAGVVQSPRYKIIEKKQPVAFWCNPISGHNTLYWYLQNLGQGPELLIRYENEEAVDDSQLPKDRFSAERLKGVDSTLKIQPAELGDSAVYLCASSQSGGGEDEQFFGPGTRLTVL.

In DNA, the CDR3 is TGTGCCAGCAGCTTGCGTCTCCAAGAGACCCAGTACTTC. Residues: CASSLRLQETQYF. The chain recombines TRBV7-2 with TRBJ2-5, with no clear D. CDR1 is SGHTA and CDR2 is FQGNSA in the germline V gene. CDR3 size: 13 residues. V dropped 3 bases and J dropped 1 base, with 6 bases sitting between them. The complete variable domain, with remaining parts taken from reference TRBV7-2 and TRBJ2-5, reads GAGVSQSPSNKVTEKGKDVELRCDPISGHTALYWYRQSLGQGLEFLIYFQGNSAPDKSGLPSDRFSAERTGGSVSTLTIQRTQQEDSAVYLCASSLRLQETQYFGPGTRLLVL.

The chain joins TRBV7-9 to TRBJ2-3; D gene uncertain. The CDR3 spans 15 residues. Germline loops: CDR1 SEHNR, CDR2 FQNEAQ (reference sequence). The ends were cut back, 5 bases at V and 5 bases at J, with 17 bases in the middle. DNA for the CDR3: TGTGCCAGCAGCCCCTTCGAGGCCTCGGGAGATACGCAGTATTTT. Amino acid sequence: CASSPFEASGDTQYF.

The chain combines TRBV18 with TRBJ1-1; 7 nucleotides line up with TRBD1. The CDR3 has 14 amino acids. J was trimmed by 5 bases and V by 6 bases; bases with no gene match: 9. In germline, CDR1 is KGHSH, CDR2 LQKENI. In DNA, the CDR3 is TGTGCCAGCTCGCCTGGGACAGCCGAAACTGAAGCTTTCTTT. Amino acids: CASSPGTAETEAFF.

A few counts support this clone. The V and J genes are TRBV19 and TRBJ1-2; no reliable D call. Germline V gene lookup returns CDR1 LNHDA and CDR2 SQIVND (reference sequence). Trimming took off 6 bases at V and 0 bases at J, with 14 bases between the two ends. This CDR3 is 15 amino acids long. CDR3 residues: CASSLGGFANYGYTF. The CDR3 DNA follows: TGTGCCAGTAGCCTCGGCGGATTCGCTAACTATGGCTACACCTTC. Supplemented by reference TRBV19 and TRBJ1-2, the full variable domain reads DGGITQSPKYLFRKEGQNVTLSCEQNLNHDAMYWYRQDPGQGLRLIYYSQIVNDFQKGDIAEGYSVSREKKESFPLTVTSAQKNPTAFYLCASSLGGFANYGYTFGSGTRLTVV.

The chain is built from TRBV12-3 or TRBV12-4 and TRBJ1-1; TRBD1 is a possible D gene (5 bases). The V gene lost 2 bases and the J gene lost 6 bases, with 10 bases spanning the gap. CDR3 length equals 13 residues. The CDR3 spells CASSLTGGAEAFF. Written as DNA, the CDR3 is TGTGCCAGCAGTTTAACGGGGGGAGCTGAAGCTTTCTTT.

The chain couples TRBV7-2 to TRBJ2-7; TRBD1 matches 9 bases. The CDR3 is made up of 15 amino acids. The J segment lost 2 bases and the V segment lost 5 bases, leaving 7 bases of the junction unmatched. CDR1 and CDR2 (germline): SGHTA, FQGNSA. CDR3 residues: CASSLPTGGPYEQYF. CDR3 sequence (DNA): TGTGCCAGCAGCCTACCGACAGGGGGGCCCTACGAGCAGTACTTC.

This clone was observed a single time. This chain connects TRBV6-6 to TRBJ2-7; 12 bases fit TRBD2. Germline V gene lookup returns CDR1 MNHNY and CDR2 SVGAGI (reference sequence). The V and J ends lost 10 bases and 3 bases, in that order; junction bases with no gene match: 7. The CDR3 runs to 14 residues. CDR3 in DNA: TGTGCCACCCACACTAGCGGGGGGTTCTACGAGCAGTACTTC. Protein: CATHTSGGFYEQYF.

This clone was seen just once. V and J are TRBV19 and TRBJ2-7; 8 nucleotides match TRBD2. J gave up 6 bases and V 4 bases, and 5 bases lay outside the gene matches. This CDR3 contains 13 residues. Germline values: CDR1 LNHDA, CDR2 SQIVND (reference sequence). The CDR3 coding sequence is TGTGCCAGTAGTACTGGGACTAGTCTCGAGCAGTACTTC. Translation gives CASSTGTSLEQYF.